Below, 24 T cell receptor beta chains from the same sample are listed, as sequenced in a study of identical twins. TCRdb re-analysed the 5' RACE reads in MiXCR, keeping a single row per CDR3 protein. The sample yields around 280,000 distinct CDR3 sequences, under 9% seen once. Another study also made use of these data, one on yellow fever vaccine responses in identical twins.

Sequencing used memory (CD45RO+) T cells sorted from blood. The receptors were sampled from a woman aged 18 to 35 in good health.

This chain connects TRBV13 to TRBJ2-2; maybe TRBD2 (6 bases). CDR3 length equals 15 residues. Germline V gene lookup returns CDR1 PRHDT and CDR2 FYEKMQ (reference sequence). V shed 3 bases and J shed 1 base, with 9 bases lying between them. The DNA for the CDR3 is TGTGCCAGCAGCTTGGGACTCGGGAACACCGGGGAGCTGTTTTTT. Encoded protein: CASSLGLGNTGELFF.

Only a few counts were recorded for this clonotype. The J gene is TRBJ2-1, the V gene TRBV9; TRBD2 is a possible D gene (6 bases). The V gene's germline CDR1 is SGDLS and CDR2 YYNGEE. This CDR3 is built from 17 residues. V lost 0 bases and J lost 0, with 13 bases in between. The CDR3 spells CASSVGLALLSYNEQFF. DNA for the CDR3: TGTGCCAGCAGCGTAGGCCTAGCGCTCCTCTCCTACAATGAGCAGTTCTTC.

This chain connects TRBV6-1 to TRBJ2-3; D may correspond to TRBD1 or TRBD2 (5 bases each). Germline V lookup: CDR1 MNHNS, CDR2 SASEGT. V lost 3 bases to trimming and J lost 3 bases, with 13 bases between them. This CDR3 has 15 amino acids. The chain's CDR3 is CASSDWDQGTDTQYF. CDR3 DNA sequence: TGTGCCAGCAGTGATTGGGACCAAGGGACAGATACGCAGTATTTT.

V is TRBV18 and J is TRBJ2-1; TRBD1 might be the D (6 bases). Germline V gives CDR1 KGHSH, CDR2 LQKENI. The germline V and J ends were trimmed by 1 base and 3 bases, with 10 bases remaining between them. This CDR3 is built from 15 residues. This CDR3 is CASSPRTESYNEQFF. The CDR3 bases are TGTGCCAGCTCACCACGGACAGAGAGCTACAATGAGCAGTTCTTC. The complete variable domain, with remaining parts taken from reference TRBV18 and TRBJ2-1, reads NAGVMQNPRHLVRRRGQEARLRCSPMKGHSHVYWYRQLPEEGLKFMVYLQKENIIDESGMPKERFSAEFPKEGPSILRIQQVVRGDSAAYFCASSPRTESYNEQFFGPGTRLTVL.

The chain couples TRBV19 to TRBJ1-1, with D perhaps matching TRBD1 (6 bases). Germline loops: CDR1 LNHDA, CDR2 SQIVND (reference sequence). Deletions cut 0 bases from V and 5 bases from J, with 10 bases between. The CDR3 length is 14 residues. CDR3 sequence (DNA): TGTGCCAGTAGTATAGATGGAGGGGGGACTGAAGCTTTCTTT. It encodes CASSIDGGGTEAFF.

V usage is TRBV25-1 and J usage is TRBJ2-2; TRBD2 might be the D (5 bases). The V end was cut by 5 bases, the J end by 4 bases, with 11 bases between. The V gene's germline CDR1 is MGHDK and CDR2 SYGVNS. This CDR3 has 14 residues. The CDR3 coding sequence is TGTGCCAGCAGTTCGGGGTGGGGCACCGGGGAGCTGTTTTTT. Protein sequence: CASSSGWGTGELFF.

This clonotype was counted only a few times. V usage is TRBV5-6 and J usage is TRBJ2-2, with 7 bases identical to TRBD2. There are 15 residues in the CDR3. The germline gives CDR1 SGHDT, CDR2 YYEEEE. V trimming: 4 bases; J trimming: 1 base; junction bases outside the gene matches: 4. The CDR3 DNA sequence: TGTGCCAGCAGCGCCAGCGGGGTGAACACCGGGGAGCTGTTTTTT. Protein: CASSASGVNTGELFF.

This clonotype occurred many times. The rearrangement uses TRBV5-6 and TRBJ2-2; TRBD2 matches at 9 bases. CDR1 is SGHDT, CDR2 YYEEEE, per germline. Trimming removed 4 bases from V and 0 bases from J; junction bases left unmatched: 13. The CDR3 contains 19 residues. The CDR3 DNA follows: TGTGCCAGCAGCCCTATGGGCCTAGCGGGACCCGCGAACACCGGGGAGCTGTTTTTT. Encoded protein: CASSPMGLAGPANTGELFF.

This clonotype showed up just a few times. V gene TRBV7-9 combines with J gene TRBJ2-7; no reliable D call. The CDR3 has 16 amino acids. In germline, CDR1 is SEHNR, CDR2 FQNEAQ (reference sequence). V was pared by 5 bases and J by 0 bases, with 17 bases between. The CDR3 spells CASSLHSRTSSYEQYF. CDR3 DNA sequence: TGTGCCAGCAGCCTCCACAGCAGAACCAGCTCCTACGAGCAGTACTTC.

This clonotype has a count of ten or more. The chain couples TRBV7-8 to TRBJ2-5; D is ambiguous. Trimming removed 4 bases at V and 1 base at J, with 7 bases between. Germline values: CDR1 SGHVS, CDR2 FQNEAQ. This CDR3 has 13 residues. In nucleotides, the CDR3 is TGTGCCAGCAGCTCAAGGGTCCAAGAGACCCAGTACTTC. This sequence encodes CASSSRVQETQYF. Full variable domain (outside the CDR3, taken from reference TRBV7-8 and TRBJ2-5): GAGVSQSPRYKVAKRGQDVALRCDPISGHVSLFWYQQALGQGPEFLTYFQNEAQLDKSGLPSDRFFAERPEGSVSTLKIQRTQQEDSAVYLCASSSRVQETQYFGPGTRLLVL.

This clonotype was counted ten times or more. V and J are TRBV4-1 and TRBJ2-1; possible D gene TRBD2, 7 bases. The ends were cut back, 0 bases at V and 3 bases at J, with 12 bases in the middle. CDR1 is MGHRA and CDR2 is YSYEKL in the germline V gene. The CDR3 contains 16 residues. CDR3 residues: CASSQEGGAYYNEQFF. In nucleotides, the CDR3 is TGCGCCAGCAGCCAAGAGGGGGGGGCGTACTACAATGAGCAGTTCTTC.

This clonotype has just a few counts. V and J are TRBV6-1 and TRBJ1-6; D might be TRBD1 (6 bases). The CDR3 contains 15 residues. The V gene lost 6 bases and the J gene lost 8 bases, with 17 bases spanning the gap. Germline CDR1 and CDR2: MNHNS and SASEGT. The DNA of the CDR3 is TGTGCCAGCAGCTCACAAACAGGGCCCTATTCACCCCTCCACTTT. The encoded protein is CASSSQTGPYSPLHF.

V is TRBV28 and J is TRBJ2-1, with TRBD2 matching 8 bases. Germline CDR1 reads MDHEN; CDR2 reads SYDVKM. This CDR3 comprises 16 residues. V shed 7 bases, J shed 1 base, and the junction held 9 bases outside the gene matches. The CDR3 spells CASIPSGRGSYNEQFF. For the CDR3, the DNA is TGTGCCAGCATCCCCAGCGGGAGAGGATCCTACAATGAGCAGTTCTTC. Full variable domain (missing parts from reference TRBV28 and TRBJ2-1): DVKVTQSSRYLVKRTGEKVFLECVQDMDHENMFWYRQDPGLGLRLIYFSYDVKMKEKGDIPEGYSVSREKKERFSLILESASTNQTSMYLCASIPSGRGSYNEQFFGPGTRLTVL.

The CDR3 coding sequence is TGTGCCAGCAGTGATCCAAGTCCCAGGGGCCTTTACAATGAGCAGTTCTTC. This encodes CASSDPSPRGLYNEQFF. V and J are TRBV2 and TRBJ2-1; tentatively, D is TRBD1 (6 bases). Germline V gene sequence: CDR1 SNHLY, CDR2 FYNNEI. V dropped 3 bases and J dropped 4 bases, with 19 bases sitting between them. The CDR3 extends over 17 amino acids.

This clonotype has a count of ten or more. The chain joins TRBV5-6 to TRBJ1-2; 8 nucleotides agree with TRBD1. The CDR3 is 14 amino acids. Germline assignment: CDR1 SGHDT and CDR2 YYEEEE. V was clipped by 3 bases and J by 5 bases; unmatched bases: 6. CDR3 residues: CASSSGQGRYGYTF. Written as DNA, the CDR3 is TGTGCCAGCAGCTCAGGACAGGGCCGGTATGGCTACACCTTC.

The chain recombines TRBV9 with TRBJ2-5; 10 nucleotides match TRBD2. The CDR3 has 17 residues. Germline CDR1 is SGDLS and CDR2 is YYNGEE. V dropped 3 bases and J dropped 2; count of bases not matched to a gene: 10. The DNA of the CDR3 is TGTGCCAGCAGCGGAGGAGCGGGAGGGCCCTCACAAGAGACCCAGTACTTC. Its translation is CASSGGAGGPSQETQYF.

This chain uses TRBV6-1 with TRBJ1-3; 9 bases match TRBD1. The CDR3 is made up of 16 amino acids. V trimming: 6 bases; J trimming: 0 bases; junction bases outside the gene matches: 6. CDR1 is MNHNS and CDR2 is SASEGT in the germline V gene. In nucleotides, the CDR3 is TGTGCCAGCAGCAAACAGGGGGCGCGCTCTGGAAACACCATATATTTT. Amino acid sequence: CASSKQGARSGNTIYF.

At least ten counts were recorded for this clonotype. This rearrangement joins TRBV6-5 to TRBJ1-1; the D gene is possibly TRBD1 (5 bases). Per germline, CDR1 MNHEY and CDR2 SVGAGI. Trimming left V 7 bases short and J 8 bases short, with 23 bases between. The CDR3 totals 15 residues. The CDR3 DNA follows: TGTGCCAGCACCCCTGATGGGGGTTCAGGTGGAGAAGCTTTCTTT. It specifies CASTPDGGSGGEAFF.

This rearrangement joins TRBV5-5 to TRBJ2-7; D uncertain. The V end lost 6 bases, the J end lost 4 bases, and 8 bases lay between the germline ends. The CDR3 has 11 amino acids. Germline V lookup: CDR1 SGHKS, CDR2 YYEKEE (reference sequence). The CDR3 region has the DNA TGTGCCAGCAACCTTGGATACGAGCAGTACTTC. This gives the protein CASNLGYEQYF.

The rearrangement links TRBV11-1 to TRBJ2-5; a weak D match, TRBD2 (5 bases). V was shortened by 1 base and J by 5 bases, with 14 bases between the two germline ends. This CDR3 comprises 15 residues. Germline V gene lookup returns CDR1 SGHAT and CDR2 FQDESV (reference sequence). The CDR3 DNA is TGTGCCAGCAGCTTAGGTGGCGGGTCAGAGGAGACCCAGTACTTC. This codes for CASSLGGGSEETQYF.

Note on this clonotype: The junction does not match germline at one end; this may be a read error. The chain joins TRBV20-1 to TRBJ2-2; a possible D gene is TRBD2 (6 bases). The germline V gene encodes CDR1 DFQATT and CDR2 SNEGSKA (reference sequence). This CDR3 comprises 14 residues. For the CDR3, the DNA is TGCAGTGCTAGCCGGGAGCCGAACACCCGGGAGCTGTTTTTT. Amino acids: CSASREPNTRELFF.

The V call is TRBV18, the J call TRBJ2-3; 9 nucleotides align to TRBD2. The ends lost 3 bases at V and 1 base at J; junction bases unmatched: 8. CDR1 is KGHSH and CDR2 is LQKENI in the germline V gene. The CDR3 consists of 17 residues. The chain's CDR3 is CASSPPSAGGGTDTQYF. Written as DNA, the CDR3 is TGTGCCAGCTCACCCCCCTCCGCGGGGGGGGGCACAGATACGCAGTATTTT.

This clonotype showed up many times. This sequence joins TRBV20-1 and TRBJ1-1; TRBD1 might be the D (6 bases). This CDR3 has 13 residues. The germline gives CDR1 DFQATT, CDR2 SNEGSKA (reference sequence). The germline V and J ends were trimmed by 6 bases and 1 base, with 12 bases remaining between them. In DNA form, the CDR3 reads TGCAGTGCAAACAGACAGGCGAACACTGAAGCTTTCTTT. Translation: CSANRQANTEAFF.

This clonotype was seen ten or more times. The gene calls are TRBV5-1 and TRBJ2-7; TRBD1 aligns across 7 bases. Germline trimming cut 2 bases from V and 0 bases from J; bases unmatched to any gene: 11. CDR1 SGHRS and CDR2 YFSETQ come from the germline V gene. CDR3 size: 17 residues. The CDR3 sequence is CASSLNPDRRSSYEQYF. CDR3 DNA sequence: TGCGCCAGCAGCTTAAACCCGGACAGGAGGAGCTCCTACGAGCAGTACTTC.